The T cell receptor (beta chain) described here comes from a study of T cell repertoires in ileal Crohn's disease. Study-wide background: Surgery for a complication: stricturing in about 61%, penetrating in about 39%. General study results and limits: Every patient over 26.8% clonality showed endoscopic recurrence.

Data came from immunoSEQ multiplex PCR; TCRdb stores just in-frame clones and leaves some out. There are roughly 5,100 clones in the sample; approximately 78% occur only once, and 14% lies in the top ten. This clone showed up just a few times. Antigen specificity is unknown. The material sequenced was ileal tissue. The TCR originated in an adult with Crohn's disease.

CDR3 sequence reads: CASSLSGRGGKPQHF. CDR3 bases: TGTGCCAGCAGTTTGTCAGGCAGGGGGGGCAAGCCCCAGCATTTT. This sequence joins TRBV28 and TRBJ1-5, with TRBD1 matching 7 bases. Germline CDR1 is MDHEN and CDR2 is SYDVKM. This CDR3 region has 15 residues. The trim removed 3 bases at V and 8 bases at J, leaving 10 bases unmatched.